This T cell receptor beta chain is drawn from a study of OX40 agonist ivuxolimab in advanced cancers. Study information: Three dose-escalation patients had partial responses: one with hepatocellular carcinoma and two with cutaneous melanoma.

Study results and caveats: Researchers report that CD8+ T cells had, on average, more expanded clones than CD4+. Expanded peripheral T cells had an undetermined antigen specificity.

The sampling schedule covered blood at baseline, cycle 4 day 1, and cycle 7 day 1. Comments on this clone: Its specificity is unknown.

Sequencing used immunoSEQ multiplex PCR; TCRdb keeps in-frame clones, though not all of them. The sample lists approximately 31,000 clones, approximately 80% occurring once. Germline loops: CDR1 MNHNY, CDR2 SVGAGI (reference sequence). The CDR3 totals 15 residues. V shed 2 bases and J shed 7 bases, with 15 bases lying between them. The chain has TRBV6-6 and TRBJ1-5; D not certain. The sequence came from an adult with an advanced solid tumor such as melanoma, head and neck, liver or kidney cancer. The material sequenced was CD4+ or CD8+ T cells sorted from blood, taken in a trial of the OX40 agonist ivuxolimab. As DNA, the CDR3 is TGTGCCAGCAGTTACCGGTGGCAGTTCGGGCAGCCCCAGCATTTT. Translating gives CASSYRWQFGQPQHF.